This T cell receptor beta chain was recovered during a study of T cells after posttransplantation cyclophosphamide. Generated by immunoSEQ multiplex PCR, the TCRdb table keeps only in-frame clones and is missing some. The repertoire holds more than 60,000 clones, 80% to 95% seen once, with under 3% in the top ten. With respect to this clone: Its antigen is currently unknown.

Study observations and caveats: Tissue-infiltrating T cells from skin or gut overlapped little with blood T cells. Later blood repertoires were often dominated by clones from the donor CD8+ memory compartment.

This CDR3 comprises 16 residues. The related graft donor's blood sample was taken on the day of bone marrow donation. The sample comprised PBMCs. The receptor comes from a woman aged 25 to 39 in good health and a related stem cell transplant donor. This chain joins TRBV21-1 and TRBJ2-7; the D segment call TRBD1 is taken from the table without a DNA check. TRBV21-1 is given as a pseudogene. The CDR3, as DNA: TGTGCCAGCAGCAAAGTGCGGAACCAGACAGGGACCGAGCAGTACTTC. This encodes CASSKVRNQTGTEQYF.